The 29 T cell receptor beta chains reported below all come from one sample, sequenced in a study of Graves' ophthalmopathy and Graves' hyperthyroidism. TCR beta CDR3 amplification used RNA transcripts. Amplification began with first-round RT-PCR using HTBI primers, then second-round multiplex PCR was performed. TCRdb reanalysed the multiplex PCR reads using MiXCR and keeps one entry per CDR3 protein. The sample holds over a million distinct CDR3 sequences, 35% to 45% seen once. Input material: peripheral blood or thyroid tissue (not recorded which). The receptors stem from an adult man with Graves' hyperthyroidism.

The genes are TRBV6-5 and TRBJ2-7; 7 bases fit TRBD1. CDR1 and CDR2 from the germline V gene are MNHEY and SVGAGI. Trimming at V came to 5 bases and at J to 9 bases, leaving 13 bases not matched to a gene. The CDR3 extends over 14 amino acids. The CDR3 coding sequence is TGTGCCAGCAGTGGCCCATTACAGGGGATGGGGCAGTACTTC. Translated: CASSGPLQGMGQYF.

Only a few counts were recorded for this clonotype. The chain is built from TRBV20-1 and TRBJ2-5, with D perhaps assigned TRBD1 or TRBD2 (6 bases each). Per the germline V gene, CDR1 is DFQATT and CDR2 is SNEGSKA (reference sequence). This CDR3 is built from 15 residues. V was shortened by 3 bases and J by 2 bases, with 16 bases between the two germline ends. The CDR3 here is CSASDGGTKQETQYF. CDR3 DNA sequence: TGCAGTGCTAGTGACGGAGGGACAAAACAAGAGACCCAGTACTTC.

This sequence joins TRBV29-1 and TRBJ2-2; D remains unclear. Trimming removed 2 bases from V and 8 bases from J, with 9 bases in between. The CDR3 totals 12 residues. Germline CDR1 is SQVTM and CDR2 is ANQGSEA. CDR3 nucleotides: TGCAGCGTTGAATCCCACTCAGGGGAGCTGTTTTTT. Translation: CSVESHSGELFF.

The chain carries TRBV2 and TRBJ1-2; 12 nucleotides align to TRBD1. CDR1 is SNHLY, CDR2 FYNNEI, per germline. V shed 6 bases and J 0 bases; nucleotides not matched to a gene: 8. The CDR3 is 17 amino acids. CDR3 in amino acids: CASRSGTGGRTNYGYTF. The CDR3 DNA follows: TGTGCCAGCAGGTCTGGGACAGGGGGCCGGACTAACTATGGCTACACCTTC.

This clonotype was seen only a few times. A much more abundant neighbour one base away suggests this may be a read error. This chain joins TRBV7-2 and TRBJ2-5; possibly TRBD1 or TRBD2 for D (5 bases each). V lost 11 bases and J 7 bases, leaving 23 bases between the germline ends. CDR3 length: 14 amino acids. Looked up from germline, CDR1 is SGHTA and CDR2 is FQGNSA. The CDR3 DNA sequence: TGTGCCGGCACCACACCGGTGGGACCTGTGACCCAGTACTTC. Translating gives CAGTTPVGPVTQYF.

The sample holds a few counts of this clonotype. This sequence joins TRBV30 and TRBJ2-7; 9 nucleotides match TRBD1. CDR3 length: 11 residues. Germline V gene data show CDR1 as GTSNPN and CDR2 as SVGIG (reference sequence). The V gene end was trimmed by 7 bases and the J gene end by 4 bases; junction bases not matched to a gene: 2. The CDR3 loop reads CASDRGYEQYF. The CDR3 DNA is TGTGCCTCGGACAGGGGTTACGAGCAGTACTTC.

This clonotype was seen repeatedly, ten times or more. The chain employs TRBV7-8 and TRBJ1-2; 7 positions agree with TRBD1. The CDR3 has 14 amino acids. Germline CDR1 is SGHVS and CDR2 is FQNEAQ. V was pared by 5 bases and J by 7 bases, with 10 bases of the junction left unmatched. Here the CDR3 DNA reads TGTGCCAGCAGCCCCTACAGGGGATTTAGTGGCTACACCTTC. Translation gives CASSPYRGFSGYTF.

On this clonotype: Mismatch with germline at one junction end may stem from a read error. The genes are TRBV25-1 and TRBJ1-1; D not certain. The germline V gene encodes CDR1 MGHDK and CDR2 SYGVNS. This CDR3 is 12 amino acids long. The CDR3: CAGSATGIEAFF. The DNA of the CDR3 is TGTGCCGGCAGTGCTACTGGAATCGAAGCTTTCTTT.

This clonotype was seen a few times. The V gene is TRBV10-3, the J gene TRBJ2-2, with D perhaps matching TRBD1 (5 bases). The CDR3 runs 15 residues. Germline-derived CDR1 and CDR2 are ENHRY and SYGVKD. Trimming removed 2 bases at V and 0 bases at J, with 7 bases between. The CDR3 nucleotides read TGTGCCATCAGTGAGGACAGTACGAACACCGGGGAGCTGTTTTTT. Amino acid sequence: CAISEDSTNTGELFF.

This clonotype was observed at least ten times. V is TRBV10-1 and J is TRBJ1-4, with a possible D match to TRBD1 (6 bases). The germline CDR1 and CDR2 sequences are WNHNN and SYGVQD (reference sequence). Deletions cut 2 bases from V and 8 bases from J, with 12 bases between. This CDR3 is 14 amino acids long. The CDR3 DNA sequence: TGCGCCAGCAGTGAGGACAGGAGGAAGGAAAAACTGTTTTTT. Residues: CASSEDRRKEKLFF.

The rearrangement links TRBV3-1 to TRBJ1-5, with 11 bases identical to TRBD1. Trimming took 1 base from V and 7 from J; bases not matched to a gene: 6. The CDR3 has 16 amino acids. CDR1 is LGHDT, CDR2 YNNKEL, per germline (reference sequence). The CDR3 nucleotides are TGTGCCAGCAGCCAAGGCGGGACAGGGGGTCGGCAGCCCCAGCATTTT. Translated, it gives CASSQGGTGGRQPQHF.

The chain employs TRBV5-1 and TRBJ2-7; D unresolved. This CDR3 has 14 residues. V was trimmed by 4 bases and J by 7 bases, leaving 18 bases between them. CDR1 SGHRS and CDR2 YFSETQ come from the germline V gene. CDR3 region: CASSPLSPSGEQYF. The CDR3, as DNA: TGCGCCAGCAGCCCCCTCTCGCCCTCCGGTGAGCAGTACTTC.

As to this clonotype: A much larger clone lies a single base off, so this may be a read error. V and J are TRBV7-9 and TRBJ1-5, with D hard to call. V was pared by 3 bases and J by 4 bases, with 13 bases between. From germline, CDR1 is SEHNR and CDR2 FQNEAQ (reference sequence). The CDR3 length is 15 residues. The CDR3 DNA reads TGTGCCAGCAGCTTGGGCAGGTTAGCAAATCAGCCCCAGCATTTT. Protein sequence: CASSLGRLANQPQHF.

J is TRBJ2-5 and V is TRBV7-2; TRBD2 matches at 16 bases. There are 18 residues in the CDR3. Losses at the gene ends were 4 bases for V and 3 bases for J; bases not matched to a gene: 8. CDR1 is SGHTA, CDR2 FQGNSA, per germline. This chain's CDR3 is CASSSGLAGGPGEETQYF. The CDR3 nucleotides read TGTGCCAGCAGCTCGGGACTAGCGGGAGGGCCTGGGGAAGAGACCCAGTACTTC.

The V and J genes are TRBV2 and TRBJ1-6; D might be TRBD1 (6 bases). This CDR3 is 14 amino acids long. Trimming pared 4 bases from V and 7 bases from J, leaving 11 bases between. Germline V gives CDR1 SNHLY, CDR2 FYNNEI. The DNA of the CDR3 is TGTGCCAGCAGTGTGGTTGACAGGAATTCACCCCTCCACTTT. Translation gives CASSVVDRNSPLHF.

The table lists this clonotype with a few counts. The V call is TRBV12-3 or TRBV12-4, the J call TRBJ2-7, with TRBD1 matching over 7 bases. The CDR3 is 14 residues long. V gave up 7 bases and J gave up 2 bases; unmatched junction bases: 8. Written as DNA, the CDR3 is TGTGCCAGCACCGACAGGGCAGGGCCCTACGAGCAGTACTTC. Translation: CASTDRAGPYEQYF.

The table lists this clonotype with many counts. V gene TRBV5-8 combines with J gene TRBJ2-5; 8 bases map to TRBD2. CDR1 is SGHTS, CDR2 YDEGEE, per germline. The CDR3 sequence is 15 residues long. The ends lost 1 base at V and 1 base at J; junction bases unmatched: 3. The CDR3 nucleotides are TGTGCCAGCAGCTTGCGGGGGGGCCCCCAAGAGACCCAGTACTTC. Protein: CASSLRGGPQETQYF.

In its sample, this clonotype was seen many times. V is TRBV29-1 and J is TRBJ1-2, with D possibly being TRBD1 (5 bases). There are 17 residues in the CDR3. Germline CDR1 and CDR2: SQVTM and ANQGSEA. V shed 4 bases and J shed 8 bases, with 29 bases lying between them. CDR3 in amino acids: CSVVSVNRENEKGGYTF. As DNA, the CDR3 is TGCAGCGTTGTATCGGTGAACAGAGAGAATGAAAAGGGGGGCTACACCTTC.

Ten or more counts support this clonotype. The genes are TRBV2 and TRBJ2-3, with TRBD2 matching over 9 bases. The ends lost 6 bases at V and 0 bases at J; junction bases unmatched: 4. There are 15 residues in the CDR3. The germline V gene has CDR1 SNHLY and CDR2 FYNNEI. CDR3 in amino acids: CASRAGTSSTDTQYF. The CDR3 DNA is TGTGCCAGCAGGGCGGGGACTAGCAGCACAGATACGCAGTATTTT.

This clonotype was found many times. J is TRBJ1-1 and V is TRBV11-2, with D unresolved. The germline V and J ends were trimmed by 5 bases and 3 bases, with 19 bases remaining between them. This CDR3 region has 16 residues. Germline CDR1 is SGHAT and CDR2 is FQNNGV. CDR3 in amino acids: CASSRLLGFIHTEAFF. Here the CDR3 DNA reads TGTGCCAGCAGCCGACTGTTGGGGTTTATACACACTGAAGCTTTCTTT. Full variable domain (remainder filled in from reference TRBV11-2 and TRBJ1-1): EAGVAQSPRYKIIEKRQSVAFWCNPISGHATLYWYQQILGQGPKLLIQFQNNGVVDDSQLPKDRFSAERLKGVDSTLKIQPAKLEDSAVYLCASSRLLGFIHTEAFFGQGTRLTVV.

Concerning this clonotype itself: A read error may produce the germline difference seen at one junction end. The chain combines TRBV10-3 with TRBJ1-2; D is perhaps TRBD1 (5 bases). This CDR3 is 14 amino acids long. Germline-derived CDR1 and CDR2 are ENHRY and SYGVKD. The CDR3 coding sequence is TGTGCCAGCAGTAACCCGGGGCCACCTTATGGCTACACCTTC. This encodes CASSNPGPPYGYTF.

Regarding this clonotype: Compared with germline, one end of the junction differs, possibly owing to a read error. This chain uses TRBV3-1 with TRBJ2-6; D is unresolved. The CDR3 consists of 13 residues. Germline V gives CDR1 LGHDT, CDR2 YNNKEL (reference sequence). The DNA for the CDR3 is TGTGCCAGCAGCCAAGATTGGGCCAACGTCCTGAGTTTC. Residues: CASSQDWANVLSF.

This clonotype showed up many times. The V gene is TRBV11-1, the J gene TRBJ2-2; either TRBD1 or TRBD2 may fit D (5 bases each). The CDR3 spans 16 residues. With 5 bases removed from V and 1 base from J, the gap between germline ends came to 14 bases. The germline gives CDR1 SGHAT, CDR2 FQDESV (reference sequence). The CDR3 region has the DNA TGTGCCAGCAGCCTGGACATTGGGAGGAACACCGGGGAGCTGTTTTTT. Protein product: CASSLDIGRNTGELFF. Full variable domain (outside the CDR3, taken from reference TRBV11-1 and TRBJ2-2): EAEVAQSPRYKITEKSQAVAFWCDPISGHATLYWYRQILGQGPELLVQFQDESVVDDSQLPKDRFSAERLKGVDSTLKIQPAELGDSAMYLCASSLDIGRNTGELFFGEGSRLTVL.

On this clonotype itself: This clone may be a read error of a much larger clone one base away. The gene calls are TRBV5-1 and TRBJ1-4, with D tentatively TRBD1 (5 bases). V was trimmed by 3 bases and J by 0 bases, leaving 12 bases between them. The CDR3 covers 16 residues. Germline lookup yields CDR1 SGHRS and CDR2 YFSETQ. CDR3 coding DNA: TGCGCCAGCAGCTCGTTTGGGGGGGCAACTAATGAAAAACTGTTTTTT. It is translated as CASSSFGGATNEKLFF.

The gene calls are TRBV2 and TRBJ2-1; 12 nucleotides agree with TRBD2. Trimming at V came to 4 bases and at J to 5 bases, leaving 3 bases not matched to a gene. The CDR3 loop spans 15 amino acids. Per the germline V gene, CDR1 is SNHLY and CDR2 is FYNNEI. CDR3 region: CASSVGLAGHNEQFF. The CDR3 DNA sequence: TGTGCCAGCAGTGTTGGACTAGCGGGGCACAATGAGCAGTTCTTC. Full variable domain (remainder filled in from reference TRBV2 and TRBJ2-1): EPEVTQTPSHQVTQMGQEVILRCVPISNHLYFYWYRQILGQKVEFLVSFYNNEISEKSEIFDDQFSVERPDGSNFTLKIRSTKLEDSAMYFCASSVGLAGHNEQFFGPGTRLTVL.

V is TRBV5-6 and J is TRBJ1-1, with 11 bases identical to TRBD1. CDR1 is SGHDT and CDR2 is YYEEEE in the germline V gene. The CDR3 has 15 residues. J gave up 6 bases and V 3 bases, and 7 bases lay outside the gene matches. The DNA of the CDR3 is TGTGCCAGCAGCTATCGGACAGGGGGCTCGGCTGAAGCTTTCTTT. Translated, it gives CASSYRTGGSAEAFF.

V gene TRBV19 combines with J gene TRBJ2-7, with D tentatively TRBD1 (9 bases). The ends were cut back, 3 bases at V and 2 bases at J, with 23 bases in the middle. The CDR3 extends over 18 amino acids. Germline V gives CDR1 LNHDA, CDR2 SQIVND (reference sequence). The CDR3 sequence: CASSIGTGGAGGAYEQYF. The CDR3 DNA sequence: TGTGCCAGTAGTATTGGAACAGGGGGCGCGGGAGGTGCCTACGAGCAGTACTTC.

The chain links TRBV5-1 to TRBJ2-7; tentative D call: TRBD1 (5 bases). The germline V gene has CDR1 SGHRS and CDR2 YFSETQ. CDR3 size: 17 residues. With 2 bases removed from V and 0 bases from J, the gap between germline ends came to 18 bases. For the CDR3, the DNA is TGCGCCAGCAGCTTAAGGGGAACGTGGACGACCTCCTACGAGCAGTACTTC. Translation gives CASSLRGTWTTSYEQYF.

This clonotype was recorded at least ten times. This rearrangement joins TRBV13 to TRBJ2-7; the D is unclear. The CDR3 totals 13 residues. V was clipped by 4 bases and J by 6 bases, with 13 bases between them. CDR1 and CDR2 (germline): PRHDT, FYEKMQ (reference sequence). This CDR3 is CASSSWVGGEQYF. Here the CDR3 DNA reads TGTGCCAGCAGCTCGTGGGTGGGTGGCGAGCAGTACTTC. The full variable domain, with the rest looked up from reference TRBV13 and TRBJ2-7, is AAGVIQSPRHLIKEKRETATLKCYPIPRHDTVYWYQQGPGQDPQFLISFYEKMQSDKGSIPDRFSAQQFSDYHSELNMSSLELGDSALYFCASSSWVGGEQYFGPGTRLTVT.